The clone carrying this T cell receptor beta chain was observed a few times. Antigen specificity is unknown. There are 16 residues in the CDR3. V trimming: 0 bases; J trimming: 8 bases; junction bases outside the gene matches: 4. Germline assignment: CDR1 SGHTA and CDR2 FQGNSA. This specimen belongs to a study of post-analysis software for immune sequencing data. Study details: In terms of disease course, relapsing-remitting, secondary progressive and progressive-relapsing multiple sclerosis were included. Study-wide points: Relative to controls, patients had a handful of TRBV segments at higher frequency, with TRBV5-6, TRBV5-1 and TRBV20-1 among these. For normalized Chao1 diversity, multiple sclerosis patients scored significantly lower than controls did. Same-batch preparations were strongly co-clustered by F measure.

cDNA libraries of TCR beta carried unique molecular identifiers. Out of 1 to 10 million T cells, 470,000 or so cDNA molecules were generated. MiXCR, applied by TCRdb to the PCR reads, yields one record per CDR3 protein. Among 500,000 to 600,000 distinct CDR3 sequences listed, about 40% were seen once. Source material: blood. The gene calls are TRBV7-2 and TRBJ1-6; TRBD1 aligns across 10 bases. This receptor was identified in a girl between 10 and 17 years old with multiple sclerosis. The CDR3 sequence: CASSLAGTGAYSPLHF. In nucleotides, the CDR3 is TGTGCCAGCAGCTTAGCCGGGACAGGGGCATATTCACCCCTCCACTTT.